The sequence of this T cell receptor (beta chain) was determined in a study of early T cells in non-severe SARS-CoV-2 infection (dated by TCRdb to the early 2020s). Notes on the research overall: Because TCR sequencing was done on bulk RNA from unsorted whole blood, the alpha and beta chains could not be paired. Results and caveats for the whole study, not just this receptor: Matching against VDJdb was skewed toward anti-spike CD8 responses, likely underestimated virus-specific expansions, and missed private and CD4 specificities.

Library preparation employed 5' RACE. The sequencing machine was a NextSeq 500. To correct for sequencing error and PCR bias, the TCR library protocol tagged individual cDNA molecules with unique molecular identifiers. Both TCR alpha and beta chains were sequenced, and tight co-correlation was observed between alpha and beta sequence abundances in each sample. The study's own analysis went as follows. Decombinator V4 was used to annotate TCR sequences for V gene, J gene and CDR3. Expanded TCRs were defined as changing significantly between any two time points under a Poisson model with p below 0.0001. TCR abundances were normalised to the total number of TCRs sequenced per sample and were expressed as counts per million. MAIT TCRs were defined by TRAV1-2 paired with TRAJ12, TRAJ20 or TRAJ33, and iNKT TCRs by TRAV10 paired with TRAJ18. A search of VDJdb, accessed on 1 November 2021, was run for TCRs annotated to CMV, EBV and SARS-CoV-2, with TCRs annotated for multiple antigens excluded. TCRdb reanalyzed the raw reads on its own, using fastp at Q25 for trimming and MiXCR for clone calling, and kept in-frame beta chains. Each CDR3 protein appears once, grouped with its most common genes and DNA. The V and J calls here are based on TCRdb, not the publication. In this sample the table shows 70,000 to 95,000 distinct CDR3 sequences, approximately 15% of which occur a single time. Clones ranked in the top ten supply 2.5% to 3% of the sample.

On this clonotype: Its target antigen remains unknown. No clone much larger than this one lies a single base away; base qualities are absent.

This was a case-control study nested in a cohort of healthcare workers in London, UK, who had nasopharyngeal swab PCR tests and blood samples taken every week. Between 23 and 31 March 2020, the week of the UK lockdown, healthcare workers were enrolled and then followed up weekly for as long as 16 weeks. The germline V gene specifies KGHSH as CDR1 and LQKENI as CDR2. The CDR3 holds 17 amino acids from the cysteine to the phenylalanine. The read is trimmed to its CDR3 DNA, 51 bases read in frame from base 1. V lost 2 bases and J lost 5 bases, and the count of bases not matched to a germline gene is 11.

Sample: whole blood. This TCR derives from an adult who was a healthcare worker with PCR-confirmed SARS-CoV-2 infection or an uninfected control (not recorded which). The chain uses TRBV18 and TRBJ2-7; 11 of the junction bases match TRBD2. The CDR3 loop reads CASSPRLAGTGTDEQYF. The DNA sequence is TGTGCCAGCTCACCAAGACTAGCGGGAACGGGCACAGACGAGCAGTACTTC. Supplemented by the reference TRBV18 and TRBJ2-7 proteins around the CDR3, the complete variable domain is NAGVMQNPRHLVRRRGQEARLRCSPMKGHSHVYWYRQLPEEGLKFMVYLQKENIIDESGMPKERFSAEFPKEGPSILRIQQVVRGDSAAYFCASSPRLAGTGTDEQYFGPGTRLTVT.